Described below is a single TCR beta chain sequence and its context. This clone has just a few counts. Its recognized antigen is unknown. The sample holds no much larger clone one base away, and base qualities are not on file. Receptors were amplified or captured by the immunoSEQ multiplex PCR assay. The multiplex PCR relied on a mix of 60 forward primers for TCR Vbeta segments and 13 reverse primers for TCR Jbeta segments. Amplification of the CDR3 region of rearranged TCR beta genes was performed with a multiplex PCR assay on genomic DNA. The amplified TCR beta libraries were sequenced on the Illumina HiSeq System as 87-base-pair reads. As for the original processing: Across the 600 to 700 repertoires, a later analysis counted tens of millions of unique TCR beta chains, roughly 11 million of which were shared by at least two donors. A nearest-neighbor algorithm error-corrected the raw reads and collapsed the reads into unique sequences, merging closely related sequences to remove PCR and sequencing errors. To assign V, D and J gene segments, CDR3 sequences were aligned to IMGT reference sequences. For a sequence to be retained, at least a six-nucleotide match to both a V gene segment and a J gene segment was required. Rearrangements were called productive when the CDR3 lacked stop codons and stayed in frame with V and J; all others were non-productive. CDR3 was defined by IMGT convention, running from the second conserved V-encoded cysteine to the conserved J-encoded phenylalanine. In an earlier analysis of more than 550 of the donors, sequences lacking an unambiguous match to a single V gene segment were excluded. In an earlier analysis of approximately 560 of the donors, a V segment was called functional when productive rearrangements were above 56.7%, and segregating when the standard deviation between donors exceeded 5%. A statistical classification framework was built to diagnose cytomegalovirus status from the catalog of TCR beta chain sequences. In a later analysis, TCR nucleotide sequences were compared against IMGT/GENE-DB human TR gene sequences so that V and J genes could be assigned. Using the TCRdist pipeline, a later analysis assigned CDR3 sequences along with most-parsimonious VDJ recombination scenarios. In a later analysis, every TCR beta chain was defined by the combination of its CDR3 amino acid sequence and its V-gene family, and reads without a unique V-gene family were dropped. To address suspected cross-contamination and a sequencing artifact, a later analysis removed a few hundred highly shared, low-generation-probability nucleotide sequences. A later analysis calculated a clonal expansion index for each public chain from normalized within-repertoire ranks of inferred template counts. A later analysis computed generation probabilities with a VDJ recombination model fitted to out-of-frame rearrangements, and checked the results against IGoR. A later analysis scored TCR-TCR, TCR-HLA and TCR-CMV co-occurrence with hypergeometric tests, applying a repertoire-size bias correction to TCR pairs. A later analysis estimated false discovery rates by permuting HLA or CMV assignments 20 times. In a later analysis, co-occurring TCRs were grouped using DBSCAN, and TCRdist sequence similarity was added for clustering within HLA-allele-positive subsets. Co-occurrence clustering excluded repertoires with fewer than 30,000 or more than 120,000 public chains, plus five with anomalous nucleotide sharing. Drawn from immuneACCESS, this table holds only the in-frame rearrangements with V and J called that TCRdb kept. Clones are partly lost; checked studies trace under half to an unresolved V gene and leave the rest unexplained. V and J calls and clone size are as listed in that table; D and trimming were resolved from the DNA. The sample contains tens of thousands of clones, just over 65% of them found a single time. The top ten hold 2.1% of the sample.

The record originates from a study of cytomegalovirus exposure and HLA in healthy donors (dated by TCRdb to between 2016 and 2019). About the full investigation: An earlier analysis of roughly 610 of the donors reported around 280 Gb of sequence data and 95 million to 130 million unique TCR beta sequences obtained from approximately 180 million T cells. On average, over 200,000 unique TCR beta nucleotide sequences were sequenced per donor among 398 genotyped donors of the cohort, with about 17% of those sequences being non-productive. Along with the roughly 670-subject first cohort, a separate validation cohort of over 90 different subjects was used. About 310 gigabases of sequencing data and roughly 90 million unique TCR sequences were included in an early release covering 550 to 650 HLA-typed donors. To study patterns of TCR occurrence, a later analysis re-analyzed previously published TCR beta repertoires from 650 to 750 donors and added high-resolution HLA genotyping. The number of typed donors differed by locus: roughly 620-640 for A, B, C, DRB1 and DQB1; approximately 520 for DQA1; around 580 for DPA1; and about 450 for DPB1. All discovery cohort repertoires had been generated using a single sequencing platform. To predict cytomegalovirus infection status, the study brought together high-throughput TCR immunosequencing, statistical association of individual TCRs with disease status, and machine learning. Among the approximately 430 genotyped donors, approximately 82% belonged to the genetic ancestry cluster associated with self-reported Caucasian donors. Rather than drawing on any new phenotypic data, the later analysis identified candidate immune exposures from TCR beta sequences and the way those sequences occurred across donors. In an earlier analysis of roughly 540 of the donors, high-throughput TCR beta sequencing was used to judge whether each TCR beta V gene segment behaved as functional or pseudogenic. Donor age, sex, ethnicity and CMV serostatus were compiled together with the repertoire data. The study used immunosequencing to profile the T cell repertoires of hundreds of subjects and linked those repertoires to cytomegalovirus serostatus. The study was designed to test whether signatures of past pathogen exposure could be identified by cataloging public T cell receptors. A few DR-DQ haplotypes were handled as single units for association and clustering because linkage in the cohort was strong. Genome-wide SNP genotypes for about three fifths of the roughly 670 donors were used in a later genetic analysis, which treated that subset as a discovery cohort. HLA typing covered class I and class II loci at four-digit resolution. Broad study findings and their caveats: According to a later analysis, most CMV-associated TCR beta chains appeared to be HLA-restricted, and the HLA associations seemed to be driven largely by CMV exposure. Because some donors lacked HLA typing at each locus, the association tests relied only on the typed subset. In a later genetic analysis, fewer N-insertions in productive TCRs were reported among donors in an Asian-associated ancestry cluster than the approximately 710-donor mean. Several of the top co-occurrence clusters appeared to be linked to parvovirus B19, influenza, CMV and Epstein-Barr virus, according to a later analysis. The classifier was reported to diagnose cytomegalovirus status with high specificity and sensitivity in both the original and validation cohorts. Presence/absence analyses assumed roughly uniform sequencing depth across donors, an assumption that may not hold. Correlated functional status among segregating V segments might reflect linkage disequilibrium, but an unknown experimental factor could not be ruled out. In a later analysis, the rate of TCR association differed among HLA loci, with DRB1 alleles having the most associated TCRs and HLA-C alleles having the fewest. The study listed 164 TCR beta chains as associated with cytomegalovirus. Immune exposure information for the cohort was limited to CMV serostatus. The sequencing pipeline was judged likely to have produced a cluster of highly shared sequence variants as a technical artifact. This cohort had only TCR beta chains sequenced, and the lack of alpha or paired-chain data limited which features could be detected. Most TCR sequences were seen in very few donors, while some public TCRs were found in many individuals. A further reported finding was that TCR beta sequences accurately predicted the HLA-A and HLA-B alleles for most subjects in the first cohort. Roughly 15 rarely observed V segments, including chromosome 9 orphons, were excluded from the earlier analysis of about 500 of the donors because counts were too low. The 87-base-pair reads could not distinguish some IMGT-functional V segments, including TRBV6-2 and TRBV6-3, so those segments were excluded. Broadly in line with IMGT annotations, most TCR beta V segments showed up in productive rearrangements about 90% or about 30% of the time in an earlier analysis of around 600 of the donors. The authors suggested that the approach could potentially be extended to other disease states and immunological phenotypes. A few of the identified cytomegalovirus-associated TCR beta chains were confirmed in vitro to be specific for cytomegalovirus antigens. In a later analysis, HLA-associated TCR beta chains were found to be more clonally expanded and to have lower generation probabilities than equally common non-associated chains. In a later genetic analysis, a missense DCLRE1C variant was associated with V-gene and J-gene trimming of TCR beta chains, and the association was replicated in an independent cohort. At a false discovery rate of 0.05, a later analysis linked some 17,000 TCR beta sequences to specific HLA alleles. When HLA alleles, especially DR and DQ, strongly co-occurred, attributing TCR associations to individual alleles was difficult.

V drops 3 bases and J drops 8 bases, leaving 21 bases in between. Based on the germline V gene (reference sequence), the CDR1 and CDR2 sequences are SGHKS and YYEKEE. The CDR3 measures 16 amino acids from cysteine to phenylalanine. The CDR3 DNA has 48 bases and is translated from base 1. The cohort was made up of 500 to 850 healthy bone marrow donors. All cohort members were sampled while nominally healthy, although unrecorded immune exposures were likely present. The donor tested CMV seronegative, placing the donor among the 352 seronegative members of the cohort. A peripheral blood sample was collected from each donor, and TCR beta sequencing was performed on peripheral blood mononuclear cells. The Qiagen DNeasy Blood Extraction Kit was used to extract genomic DNA from the blood cell samples.

This clonotype was sampled from a man aged 30 to 45 in good health and CMV-seronegative. The chain couples TRBV5-5 to TRBJ2-1; the D segment could be TRBD2, given 6 matching bases. Sequencing input: PBMCs. The DNA sequence reads TGTGCCAGCAGCTCCCCTCAGGGACTTCGGTTGGATGAGCAGTTCTTC. It translates as CASSSPQGLRLDEQFF.